These 20 T cell receptor beta chains were sequenced from one sample in a study of cytotoxic CD8 clonotypes in ibrutinib-treated CLL. Sequencing used immunoSEQ multiplex PCR; TCRdb keeps in-frame clones, though not all of them. The table records about 130,000 clones, 79% of them present only once. This specimen consisted of PBMCs, obtained after 12 months of ibrutinib treatment. These receptors were taken from a human donor with chronic lymphocytic leukemia.

The chain links TRBV30 to TRBJ1-1, with D perhaps matching TRBD1 (5 bases). With 1 base removed from V and 5 bases from J, the gap between germline ends came to 11 bases. Germline CDR1 GTSNPN, CDR2 SVGIG (reference sequence). This CDR3 has 13 amino acids. The CDR3 sequence: CAWSGGMRTEAFF. The CDR3 region has the DNA TGTGCCTGGAGTGGGGGGATGCGGACTGAAGCTTTCTTT.

The table lists this clone with a few counts. The V gene is TRBV30, the J gene TRBJ2-2; maybe TRBD1 (6 bases). CDR3 length: 15 residues. The ends were cut back, 0 bases at V and 1 base at J, with 9 bases in the middle. The germline V gene encodes CDR1 GTSNPN and CDR2 SVGIG (reference sequence). CDR3 DNA sequence: TGTGCCTGGAGTGTACCGGACAGGAACACCGGGGAGCTGTTTTTT. Translated: CAWSVPDRNTGELFF.

The chain couples TRBV28 to TRBJ1-2; D is uncertain. In germline, CDR1 is MDHEN, CDR2 SYDVKM. The CDR3 totals 14 residues. The V gene lost 6 bases and the J gene lost 3 bases, with 14 bases spanning the gap. The CDR3 coding sequence is TGTGCCAGCAGCCTACTGGACTCACACTATGGCTACACCTTC. Translating gives CASSLLDSHYGYTF.

The genes are TRBV4-3 and TRBJ1-3; tentative D call: TRBD1 (6 bases). CDR1 and CDR2 (germline): LGHNA, YSLEER. Trimming cost V 0 bases and J 2 bases, with 11 bases left between them. The CDR3 consists of 16 residues. The CDR3 protein is CASSQDNRVTGNTIYF. The CDR3 region has the DNA TGCGCCAGCAGCCAAGATAACAGGGTTACTGGAAACACCATATATTTT.

The sample holds a few counts of this clone. The chain couples TRBV7-9 to TRBJ1-1; TRBD1 agrees at 7 bases. The CDR3 length is 19 residues. The V and J ends lost 1 base and 1 base, in that order; junction bases with no gene match: 15. The V gene's germline CDR1 is SEHNR and CDR2 FQNEAQ (reference sequence). CDR3 nucleotide sequence: TGTGCCAGCAGCTTAGTCGCGTCGGCTAACAGGGGAGGGAACACTGAAGCTTTCTTT. Residues: CASSLVASANRGGNTEAFF.

The gene calls are TRBV7-2 and TRBJ2-1, with D unclear. The V end lost 5 bases, the J end lost 4 bases, and 6 bases lay between the germline ends. CDR3 length: 12 amino acids. Germline V gene sequence: CDR1 SGHTA, CDR2 FQGNSA. The CDR3: CASSHFYNEQFF. The CDR3 bases are TGTGCCAGCAGCCACTTTTACAATGAGCAGTTCTTC.

The genes are TRBV6-1 and TRBJ1-1; maybe TRBD1 (5 bases). The CDR3 has 13 amino acids. Trimming removed 6 bases from V and 0 bases from J, with 8 bases in between. CDR1 and CDR2 (germline): MNHNS, SASEGT. CDR3 DNA: TGTGCCAGCAGGGTGACAGTGAACACTGAAGCTTTCTTT. Amino acid sequence: CASRVTVNTEAFF.

The chain's CDR3 is CASSYSGTGSSIQYF. DNA for the CDR3: TGTGCCAGCAGTTACTCCGGGACAGGGAGCAGCATTCAGTACTTC. The gene calls are TRBV6-6 and TRBJ2-4, with 9 bases that match TRBD1. Germline-derived CDR1 and CDR2 are MNHNY and SVGAGI (reference sequence). Trimming cost V 0 bases and J 9 bases; bases outside gene matches: 6. The length of the CDR3 is 15 residues.

The V and J genes are TRBV19 and TRBJ2-1; D unclear. Germline V gene data show CDR1 as LNHDA and CDR2 as SQIVND (reference sequence). This CDR3 spans 12 amino acids. The germline V and J ends were trimmed by 5 bases and 12 bases, with 14 bases remaining between them. The CDR3 nucleotides read TGTGCCAGTAGTCCCCAGTTAGGAAGGCAGTTCTTC. It encodes CASSPQLGRQFF. Full variable domain (rest looked up from reference TRBV19 and TRBJ2-1): DGGITQSPKYLFRKEGQNVTLSCEQNLNHDAMYWYRQDPGQGLRLIYYSQIVNDFQKGDIAEGYSVSREKKESFPLTVTSAQKNPTAFYLCASSPQLGRQFFGPGTRLTVL.

This chain links TRBV21-1 with TRBJ2-7; the D call in the table, TRBD2, was not verified against the DNA. TRBV21-1 is designated a pseudogene. This CDR3 is built from 22 residues. In DNA, the CDR3 is TGTGCCAGCAGCAAAGTCTGGGCCCGCGTAGCGGTCCGGTGTTCGGAAAGGTACGAGCAGTACTTC. Translated: CASSKVWARVAVRCSERYEQYF.

This clone was recorded once. V is TRBV2 and J is TRBJ2-7, with D perhaps matching TRBD2 (6 bases). CDR3 length: 14 residues. CDR1 is SNHLY and CDR2 is FYNNEI in the germline V gene. V dropped 3 bases and J dropped 4 bases, with 13 bases sitting between them. CDR3 in amino acids: CASSEWRGNYEQYF. The CDR3 DNA reads as TGTGCCAGCAGTGAGTGGAGGGGAAATTACGAGCAGTACTTC.

The rearrangement uses TRBV7-9 and TRBJ1-1; D call uncertain. CDR1 and CDR2 from the germline V gene are SEHNR and FQNEAQ (reference sequence). The CDR3 has 13 residues. V lost 3 bases, J lost 1 base, and 6 bases lay in between. DNA for the CDR3: TGTGCCAGCAGCTTTGTCGCGAACACTGAAGCTTTCTTT. Translating it yields CASSFVANTEAFF.

The chain carries TRBV7-2 and TRBJ2-7, with 10 bases identical to TRBD2. This CDR3 is built from 18 residues. The J segment lost 2 bases and the V segment lost 5 bases, leaving 15 bases of the junction unmatched. CDR1 and CDR2 (germline): SGHTA, FQGNSA. The CDR3 here is CASSQREKREGYPYEQYF. DNA of the CDR3: TGTGCCAGCAGCCAGCGGGAGAAGCGGGAGGGTTATCCCTACGAGCAGTACTTC.

The V call is TRBV25-1, the J call TRBJ2-3; no clear D. Trimming removed 3 bases from V and 2 bases from J, with 12 bases in between. CDR1 MGHDK and CDR2 SYGVNS come from the germline V gene. The CDR3 is 15 residues long. The CDR3 is CASSDSTHSTDTQYF. CDR3 nucleotides: TGTGCCAGCAGTGATTCGACGCATTCCACAGATACGCAGTATTTT.

The chain has TRBV7-2 and TRBJ2-1, with 8 bases that match TRBD2. V was pared by 4 bases and J by 9 bases, with 11 bases of the junction left unmatched. Germline assignment: CDR1 SGHTA and CDR2 FQGNSA. This CDR3 contains 15 residues. CDR3 loop: CASSSQAGVNFEQFF. The CDR3 DNA sequence: TGTGCCAGCAGCTCCCAAGCGGGAGTCAACTTTGAGCAGTTCTTC. Full variable domain (remainder filled in from reference TRBV7-2 and TRBJ2-1): GAGVSQSPSNKVTEKGKDVELRCDPISGHTALYWYRQSLGQGLEFLIYFQGNSAPDKSGLPSDRFSAERTGGSVSTLTIQRTQQEDSAVYLCASSSQAGVNFEQFFGPGTRLTVL.

This chain connects TRBV28 to TRBJ1-1; 7 bases fit TRBD1. V gave up 4 bases and J gave up 5 bases; unmatched junction bases: 10. Per germline, CDR1 MDHEN and CDR2 SYDVKM. This CDR3 contains 15 residues. The CDR3 sequence: CASSSAQGVWTEAFF. In DNA, the CDR3 is TGTGCCAGCAGTTCGGCGCAGGGGGTTTGGACTGAAGCTTTCTTT.

This chain joins TRBV6-5 and TRBJ2-7, with 8 bases lining up with TRBD1. CDR1 MNHEY and CDR2 SVGAGI come from the germline V gene. The CDR3 spans 15 residues. V trimming: 6 bases; J trimming: 0 bases; junction bases outside the gene matches: 7. CDR3 loop: CASRTWDRSSYEQYF. CDR3 nucleotide sequence: TGTGCCAGCAGGACCTGGGACAGGAGCTCCTACGAGCAGTACTTC.

This rearrangement joins TRBV5-1 to TRBJ1-2; 7 nucleotides agree with TRBD1. This CDR3 has 13 residues. Trimming cost V 1 base and J 8 bases; bases outside gene matches: 5. The germline V gene has CDR1 SGHRS and CDR2 YFSETQ. CDR3 bases: TGCGCCAGCAGCTTGACAGGGGCCGAGGGCTACACCTTC. This sequence encodes CASSLTGAEGYTF.

The rearrangement uses TRBV5-4 and TRBJ1-5, with D possibly TRBD1 on 5 matching bases. V shed 0 bases and J shed 1 base, with 8 bases lying between them. The germline CDR1 and CDR2 sequences are SGHNT and YYREEE (reference sequence). This CDR3 has 15 amino acids. The CDR3 DNA follows: TGTGCCAGCAGCTTGGGGGGGATCAGCAATCAGCCCCAGCATTTT. Its translation is CASSLGGISNQPQHF.

V usage is TRBV9 and J usage is TRBJ2-5; D is perhaps TRBD2 (6 bases). Germline V gene data show CDR1 as SGDLS and CDR2 as YYNGEE. The CDR3 is 13 residues long. V was shortened by 4 bases and J by 5 bases, with 12 bases between the two germline ends. The CDR3 sequence: CASSPGGWETQYF. The DNA for the CDR3 is TGTGCCAGCAGCCCCGGGGGATGGGAGACCCAGTACTTC.